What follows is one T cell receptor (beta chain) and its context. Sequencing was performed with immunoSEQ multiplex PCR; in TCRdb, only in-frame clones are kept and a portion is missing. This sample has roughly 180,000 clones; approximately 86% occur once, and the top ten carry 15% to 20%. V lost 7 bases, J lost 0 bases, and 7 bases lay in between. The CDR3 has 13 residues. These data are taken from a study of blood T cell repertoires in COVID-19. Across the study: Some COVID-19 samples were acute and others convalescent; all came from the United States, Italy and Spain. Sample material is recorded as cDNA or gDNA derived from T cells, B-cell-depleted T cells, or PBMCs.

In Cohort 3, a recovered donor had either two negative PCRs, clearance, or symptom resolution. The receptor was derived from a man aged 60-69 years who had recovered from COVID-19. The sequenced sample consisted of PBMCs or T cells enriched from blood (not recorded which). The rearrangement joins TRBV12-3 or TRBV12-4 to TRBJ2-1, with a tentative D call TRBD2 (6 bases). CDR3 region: CASTTSSYNEQFF. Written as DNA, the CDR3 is TGTGCCAGCACGACTAGCTCCTACAATGAGCAGTTCTTC.